Each of the 8 T cell receptor beta chains below was sequenced from the same sample in a study of blood T cell repertoires in COVID-19. Profiled with immunoSEQ multiplex PCR; TCRdb holds only in-frame clones, not every one. The table includes roughly 120,000 clones, over 85% detected once. Source material: peripheral blood. These receptors all come from a man between 45 and 60 years old with active COVID-19.

The chain joins TRBV5-1 to TRBJ2-1; 7 bases agree with TRBD2. V was pared by 5 bases and J by 6 bases, with 11 bases of the junction left unmatched. CDR3 length equals 15 residues. Looked up from germline, CDR1 is SGHRS and CDR2 is YFSETQ. CDR3 amino acids: CASRLMARETNEQFF. The CDR3 region has the DNA TGCGCCAGCAGGTTGATGGCGCGGGAGACCAATGAGCAGTTCTTC.

J is TRBJ2-5 and V is TRBV7-6, with 8 bases matching TRBD1. The CDR3 consists of 15 residues. Germline-derived CDR1 and CDR2 are SGHVS and FNYEAQ. V shed 4 bases, J shed 5 bases, and the junction held 9 bases outside the gene matches. The CDR3, as DNA: TGTGCCAGCAGCTCCATGCAGGGGGCACGGGAGACCCAGTACTTC. Residues: CASSSMQGARETQYF.

This chain joins TRBV28 and TRBJ1-4; weak D call: TRBD1 (5 bases). The V gene lost 10 bases and the J gene lost 7 bases, with 10 bases spanning the gap. Germline CDR1 and CDR2: MDHEN and SYDVKM. This CDR3 is built from 11 residues. In nucleotides, the CDR3 is TGTGCCACCTTGGGGGGTGAAAAACTGTTTTTT. Its translation: CATLGGEKLFF. Drawing the rest from reference TRBV28 and TRBJ1-4, the complete variable domain is DVKVTQSSRYLVKRTGEKVFLECVQDMDHENMFWYRQDPGLGLRLIYFSYDVKMKEKGDIPEGYSVSREKKERFSLILESASTNQTSMYLCATLGGEKLFFGSGTQLSVL.

This chain connects TRBV2 to TRBJ2-1; D might be TRBD2 (6 bases). This CDR3 contains 13 residues. Germline V CDR1 and CDR2: SNHLY, FYNNEI. The V gene lost 6 bases and the J gene lost 7 bases, with 13 bases spanning the gap. The DNA for the CDR3 is TGTGCCAGCAGCGTGCTAGCGACGAATGAGCAGTTCTTC. Translated, it gives CASSVLATNEQFF. Full variable domain (outside the CDR3, taken from reference TRBV2 and TRBJ2-1): EPEVTQTPSHQVTQMGQEVILRCVPISNHLYFYWYRQILGQKVEFLVSFYNNEISEKSEIFDDQFSVERPDGSNFTLKIRSTKLEDSAMYFCASSVLATNEQFFGPGTRLTVL.

V is TRBV2 and J is TRBJ2-1; D might be TRBD1 (5 bases). Germline V gives CDR1 SNHLY, CDR2 FYNNEI. The CDR3 covers 16 residues. The V end was cut by 3 bases, the J end by 1 base, with 13 bases between. CDR3 residues: CASSDQGLGSYNEQFF. CDR3 in DNA: TGTGCCAGCAGTGATCAGGGTTTAGGGTCCTACAATGAGCAGTTCTTC.

The CDR3 DNA follows: TGCGCCAGCAGCTTGGACGCCGGGGCACCCCTCCACTTT. Translated: CASSLDAGAPLHF. The chain carries TRBV5-1 and TRBJ1-6; D gene unclear. This CDR3 is built from 13 residues. V was trimmed by 0 bases and J by 11 bases, leaving 9 bases between them. Germline CDR1 reads SGHRS; CDR2 reads YFSETQ.

The chain combines TRBV13 with TRBJ1-1, with 9 nucleotides matching TRBD1. Germline-derived CDR1 and CDR2 are PRHDT and FYEKMQ (reference sequence). The CDR3 runs to 14 residues. V shed 5 bases, J shed 7 bases, and the junction held 8 bases outside the gene matches. The CDR3 loop is CASSTGQGWGEAFF. In DNA form, the CDR3 reads TGTGCCAGCAGCACCGGACAGGGGTGGGGTGAAGCTTTCTTT.

The J gene is TRBJ2-5, the V gene TRBV6-1; no definite D call. The germline V and J ends were trimmed by 0 bases and 4 bases, with 6 bases remaining between them. This CDR3 has 13 amino acids. The V gene's germline CDR1 is MNHNS and CDR2 SASEGT. The CDR3 loop is CASSEAYLETQYF. CDR3 nucleotides: TGTGCCAGCAGTGAAGCGTATCTAGAGACCCAGTACTTC.